The 5 T cell receptor beta chains reported below all come from one sample, sequenced in a study of long-term antiretroviral therapy in people with HIV. Survey-level resolution applied to immunoSEQ assay v3.0. The data were produced by immunoSEQ multiplex PCR, yet TCRdb's version contains in-frame clones alone and is incomplete. The sample holds around 40,000 clones, about 88% seen once. Sequenced here: unsorted PBMCs, sampled just before starting antiretroviral therapy. These receptor sequences come from a woman between 18 and 29 years old with HIV.

The chain is built from TRBV7-2 and TRBJ1-3, with D perhaps TRBD1 (6 bases). CDR3 length: 15 amino acids. V was clipped by 4 bases and J by 4 bases, with 14 bases between them. Germline CDR1 is SGHTA and CDR2 is FQGNSA. CDR3 amino acids: CASSSGDRGGNTIYF. Here the CDR3 DNA reads TGTGCCAGCAGCTCAGGGGATAGGGGCGGAAACACCATATATTTT.

CDR3: CASSERAASGSYEQYF. The DNA of the CDR3 is TGTGCCAGCAGTGAACGTGCGGCTAGCGGATCCTACGAGCAGTACTTC. The genes are TRBV6-1 and TRBJ2-7; 7 bases map to TRBD2. The CDR3 runs to 16 residues. V dropped 2 bases and J dropped 1; count of bases not matched to a gene: 8. CDR1 is MNHNS, CDR2 SASEGT, per germline.

Here the CDR3 DNA reads TGTGCCAGCAGTTACTCCCGATTGCGGAATGAGCAGTTCTTC. This sequence encodes CASSYSRLRNEQFF. The chain combines TRBV6-5 with TRBJ2-1; D unclear. This CDR3 region has 14 residues. Looked up from germline, CDR1 is MNHEY and CDR2 is SVGAGI. Deletions cut 0 bases from V and 7 bases from J, with 10 bases between.

This rearrangement joins TRBV19 to TRBJ2-5; TRBD1 matches at 7 bases. V trimming: 3 bases; J trimming: 1 base; junction bases outside the gene matches: 5. This CDR3 has 15 amino acids. Germline assignment: CDR1 LNHDA and CDR2 SQIVND (reference sequence). The CDR3 DNA sequence: TGTGCCAGTAGTATCGGGACAGTACTCCAAGAGACCCAGTACTTC. Translated, it gives CASSIGTVLQETQYF. The full variable domain, completed using reference TRBV19 and TRBJ2-5, is DGGITQSPKYLFRKEGQNVTLSCEQNLNHDAMYWYRQDPGQGLRLIYYSQIVNDFQKGDIAEGYSVSREKKESFPLTVTSAQKNPTAFYLCASSIGTVLQETQYFGPGTRLLVL.

The chain carries TRBV7-9 and TRBJ1-1, with D possibly TRBD1 on 6 matching bases. V was pared by 5 bases and J by 3 bases, with 16 bases between. Germline CDR1 SEHNR, CDR2 FQNEAQ (reference sequence). The CDR3 totals 15 residues. In DNA, the CDR3 is TGTGCCAGCAGCGGGGCCGTGGAGGGGGACACTGAAGCTTTCTTT. Translating it yields CASSGAVEGDTEAFF.